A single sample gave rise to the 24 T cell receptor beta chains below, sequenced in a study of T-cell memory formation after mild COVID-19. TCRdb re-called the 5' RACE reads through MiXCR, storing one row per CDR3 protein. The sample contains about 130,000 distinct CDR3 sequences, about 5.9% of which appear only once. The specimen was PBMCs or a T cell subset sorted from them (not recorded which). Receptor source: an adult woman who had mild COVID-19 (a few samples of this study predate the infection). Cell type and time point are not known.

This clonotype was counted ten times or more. The CDR3 sequence: CSASGTFQETQYF. CDR3 nucleotide sequence: TGCAGTGCTAGTGGGACCTTCCAAGAGACCCAGTACTTC. The chain has TRBV20-1 and TRBJ2-5; D is tentatively TRBD1 or TRBD2 (5 bases each). This CDR3 contains 13 residues. V was cut by 3 bases and J by 1 base, with 9 bases left in between. Germline loops: CDR1 DFQATT, CDR2 SNEGSKA (reference sequence).

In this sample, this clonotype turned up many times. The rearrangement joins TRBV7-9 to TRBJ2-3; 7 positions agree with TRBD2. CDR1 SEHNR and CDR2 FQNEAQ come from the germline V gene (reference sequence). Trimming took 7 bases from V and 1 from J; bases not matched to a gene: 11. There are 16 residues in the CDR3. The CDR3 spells CASIFESGGGTDTQYF. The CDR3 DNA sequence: TGTGCCAGCATCTTCGAGTCGGGAGGCGGCACAGATACGCAGTATTTT. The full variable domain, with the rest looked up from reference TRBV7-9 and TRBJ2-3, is DTGVSQNPRHKITKRGQNVTFRCDPISEHNRLYWYRQTLGQGPEFLTYFQNEAQLEKSRLLSDRFSAERPKGSFSTLEIQRTEQGDSAMYLCASIFESGGGTDTQYFGPGTRLTVL.

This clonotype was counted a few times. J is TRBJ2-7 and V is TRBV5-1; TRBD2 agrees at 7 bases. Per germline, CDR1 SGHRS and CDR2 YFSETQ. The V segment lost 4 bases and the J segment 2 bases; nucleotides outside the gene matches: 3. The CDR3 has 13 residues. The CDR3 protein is CASSPGGAYEQYF. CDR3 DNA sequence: TGCGCCAGCAGCCCGGGGGGTGCCTACGAGCAGTACTTC.

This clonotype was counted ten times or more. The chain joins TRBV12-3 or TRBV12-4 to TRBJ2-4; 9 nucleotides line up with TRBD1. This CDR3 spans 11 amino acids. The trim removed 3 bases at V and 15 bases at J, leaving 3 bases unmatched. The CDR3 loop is CASSLGTGRYF. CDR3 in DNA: TGTGCCAGCAGTTTGGGGACAGGGAGGTACTTC.

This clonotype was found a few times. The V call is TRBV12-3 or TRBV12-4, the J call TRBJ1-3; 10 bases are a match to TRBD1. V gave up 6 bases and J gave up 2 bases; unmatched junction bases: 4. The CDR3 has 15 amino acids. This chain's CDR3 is CASRRTGGTGNTIYF. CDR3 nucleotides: TGTGCCAGCAGACGGACAGGGGGGACTGGAAACACCATATATTTT.

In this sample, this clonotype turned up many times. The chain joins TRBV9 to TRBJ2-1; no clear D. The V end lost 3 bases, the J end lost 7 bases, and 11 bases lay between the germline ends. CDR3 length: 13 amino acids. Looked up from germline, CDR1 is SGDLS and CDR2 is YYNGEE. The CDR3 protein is CASSGHTGNEQFF. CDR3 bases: TGTGCCAGCAGCGGCCACACCGGAAATGAGCAGTTCTTC.

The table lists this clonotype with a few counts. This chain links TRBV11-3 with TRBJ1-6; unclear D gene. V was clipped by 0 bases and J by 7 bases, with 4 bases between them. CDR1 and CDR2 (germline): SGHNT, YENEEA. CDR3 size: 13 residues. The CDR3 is CASSLERNSPLHF. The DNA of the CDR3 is TGTGCCAGCAGCTTAGAACGAAATTCACCCCTCCACTTT.

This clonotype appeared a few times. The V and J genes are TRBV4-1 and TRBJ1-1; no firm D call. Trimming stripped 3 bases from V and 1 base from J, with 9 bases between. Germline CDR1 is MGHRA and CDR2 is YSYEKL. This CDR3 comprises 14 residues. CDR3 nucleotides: TGCGCCAGCAGCCAGGTTACTGCGAACACTGAAGCTTTCTTT. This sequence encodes CASSQVTANTEAFF.

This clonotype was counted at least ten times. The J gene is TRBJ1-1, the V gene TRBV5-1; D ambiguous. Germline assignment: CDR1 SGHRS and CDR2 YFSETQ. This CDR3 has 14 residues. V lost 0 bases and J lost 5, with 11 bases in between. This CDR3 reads CASSLEGWETEAFF. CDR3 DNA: TGCGCCAGCAGCTTGGAGGGTTGGGAAACTGAAGCTTTCTTT.

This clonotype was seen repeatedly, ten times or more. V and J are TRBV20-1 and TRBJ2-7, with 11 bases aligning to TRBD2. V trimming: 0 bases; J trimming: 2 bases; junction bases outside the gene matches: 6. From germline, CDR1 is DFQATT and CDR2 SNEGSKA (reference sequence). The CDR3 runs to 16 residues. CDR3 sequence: CSAREEVAGGTYEQYF. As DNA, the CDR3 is TGCAGTGCTAGAGAAGAGGTAGCGGGGGGGACCTACGAGCAGTACTTC.

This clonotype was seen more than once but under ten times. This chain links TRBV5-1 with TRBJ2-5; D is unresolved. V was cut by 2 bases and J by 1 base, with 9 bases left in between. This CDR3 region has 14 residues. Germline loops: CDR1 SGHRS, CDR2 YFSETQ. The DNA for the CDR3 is TGCGCCAGCAGCTTTGATGGGCTCCAAGAGACCCAGTACTTC. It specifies CASSFDGLQETQYF.

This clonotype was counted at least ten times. The CDR3 DNA is TGTGCCAGCAGCTCGGCGGGCGGGAGGGGGAGGGAAACTGAAGCTTTCTTT. Its translation: CASSSAGGRGRETEAFF. The chain has TRBV5-5 and TRBJ1-1, with D perhaps matching TRBD1 (6 bases). Germline values: CDR1 SGHKS, CDR2 YYEKEE (reference sequence). V lost 3 bases, J lost 5 bases, and 23 bases lay in between. The CDR3 covers 17 residues.

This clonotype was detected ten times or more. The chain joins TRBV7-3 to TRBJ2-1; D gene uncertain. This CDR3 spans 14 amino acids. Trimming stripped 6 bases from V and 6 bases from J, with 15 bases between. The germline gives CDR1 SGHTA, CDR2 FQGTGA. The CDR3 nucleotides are TGTGCCAGCAGGCTAGAAGGGTCAGGCAATGAGCAGTTCTTC. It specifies CASRLEGSGNEQFF.

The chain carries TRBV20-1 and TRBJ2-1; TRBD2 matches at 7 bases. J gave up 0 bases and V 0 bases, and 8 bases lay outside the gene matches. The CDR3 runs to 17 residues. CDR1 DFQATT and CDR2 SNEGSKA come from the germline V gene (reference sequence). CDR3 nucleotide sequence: TGCAGTGCTAGAGATCGCGGCCGGGGGGTCTCCTACAATGAGCAGTTCTTC. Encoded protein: CSARDRGRGVSYNEQFF.

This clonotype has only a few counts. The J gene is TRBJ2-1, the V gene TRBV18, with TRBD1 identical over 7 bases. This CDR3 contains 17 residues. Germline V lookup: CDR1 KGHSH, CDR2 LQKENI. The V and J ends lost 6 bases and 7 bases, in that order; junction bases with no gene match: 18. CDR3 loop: CASSPWDSDWGHNEQFF. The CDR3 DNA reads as TGTGCCAGCTCGCCCTGGGACAGCGATTGGGGGCATAATGAGCAGTTCTTC.

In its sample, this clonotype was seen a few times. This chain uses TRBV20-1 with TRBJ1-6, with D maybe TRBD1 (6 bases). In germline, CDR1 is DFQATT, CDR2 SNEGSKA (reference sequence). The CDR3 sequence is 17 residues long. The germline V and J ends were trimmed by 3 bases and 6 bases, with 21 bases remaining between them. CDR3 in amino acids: CSARDRSEQGGNSPLHF. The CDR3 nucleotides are TGCAGTGCTAGGGATAGGAGCGAACAGGGCGGTAATTCACCCCTCCACTTT.

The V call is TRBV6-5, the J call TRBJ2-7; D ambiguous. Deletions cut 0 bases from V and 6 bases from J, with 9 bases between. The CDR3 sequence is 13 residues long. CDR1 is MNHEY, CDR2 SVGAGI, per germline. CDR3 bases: TGTGCCAGCAGTTACTCGGTAGAGGCCGAGCAGTACTTC. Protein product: CASSYSVEAEQYF.

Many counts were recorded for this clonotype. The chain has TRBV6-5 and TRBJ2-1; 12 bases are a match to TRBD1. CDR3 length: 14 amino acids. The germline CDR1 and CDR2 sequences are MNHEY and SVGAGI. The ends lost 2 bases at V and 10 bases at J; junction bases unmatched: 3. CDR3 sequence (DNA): TGTGCCAGCAGTTACACGGGACAGGGGGCCGAGCAGTTCTTC. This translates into CASSYTGQGAEQFF.

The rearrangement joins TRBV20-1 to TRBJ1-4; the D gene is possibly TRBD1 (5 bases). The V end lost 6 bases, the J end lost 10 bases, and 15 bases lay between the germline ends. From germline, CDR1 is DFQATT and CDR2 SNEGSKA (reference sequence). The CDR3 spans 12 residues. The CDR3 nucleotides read TGCAGTGCACGCCGCCCGGGGGGAAAACTGTTTTTT. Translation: CSARRPGGKLFF.

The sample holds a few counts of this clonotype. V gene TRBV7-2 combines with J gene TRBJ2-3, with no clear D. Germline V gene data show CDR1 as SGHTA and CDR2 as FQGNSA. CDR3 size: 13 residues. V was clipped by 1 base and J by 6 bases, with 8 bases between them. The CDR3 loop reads CASSLVTPDTQYF. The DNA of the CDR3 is TGTGCCAGCAGCTTAGTGACCCCGGATACGCAGTATTTT.

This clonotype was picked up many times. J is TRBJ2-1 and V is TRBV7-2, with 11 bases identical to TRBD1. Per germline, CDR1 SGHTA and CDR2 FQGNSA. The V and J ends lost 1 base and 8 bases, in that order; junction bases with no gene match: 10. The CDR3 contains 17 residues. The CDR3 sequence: CASSLGPLGQGAYEQFF. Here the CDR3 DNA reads TGTGCCAGCAGCTTAGGTCCCCTAGGACAGGGGGCTTATGAGCAGTTCTTC. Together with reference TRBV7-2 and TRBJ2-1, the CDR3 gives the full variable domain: GAGVSQSPSNKVTEKGKDVELRCDPISGHTALYWYRQSLGQGLEFLIYFQGNSAPDKSGLPSDRFSAERTGGSVSTLTIQRTQQEDSAVYLCASSLGPLGQGAYEQFFGPGTRLTVL.

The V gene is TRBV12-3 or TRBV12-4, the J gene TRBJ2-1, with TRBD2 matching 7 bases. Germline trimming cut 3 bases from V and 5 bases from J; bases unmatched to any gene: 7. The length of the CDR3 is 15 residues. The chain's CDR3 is CASSLGAGLNNEQFF. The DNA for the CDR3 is TGTGCCAGCAGTTTGGGAGCGGGGTTAAACAATGAGCAGTTCTTC.

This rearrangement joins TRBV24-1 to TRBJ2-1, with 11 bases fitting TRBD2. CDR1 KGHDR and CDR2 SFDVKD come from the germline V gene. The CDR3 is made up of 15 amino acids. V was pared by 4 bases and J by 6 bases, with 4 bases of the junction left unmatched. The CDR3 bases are TGTGCCACCAGTGAAGTAGCGGGAGGGCTCAATGAGCAGTTCTTC. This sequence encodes CATSEVAGGLNEQFF.

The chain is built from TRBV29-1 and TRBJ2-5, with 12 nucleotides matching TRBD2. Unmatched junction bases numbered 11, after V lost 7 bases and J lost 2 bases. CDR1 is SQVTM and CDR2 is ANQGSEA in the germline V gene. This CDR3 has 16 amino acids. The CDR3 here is CSETGLAGRGQETQYF. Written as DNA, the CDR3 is TGCAGCGAAACAGGACTAGCGGGACGCGGACAAGAGACCCAGTACTTC. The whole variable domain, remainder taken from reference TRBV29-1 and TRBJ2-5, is SAVISQKPSRDICQRGTSLTIQCQVDSQVTMMFWYRQQPGQSLTLIATANQGSEATYESGFVIDKFPISRPNLTFSTLTVSNMSPEDSSIYLCSETGLAGRGQETQYFGPGTRLLVL.